This note documents a single T cell receptor (beta chain) sequence. Its matching antigen is unknown. Repertoires were generated with immunoSEQ multiplex PCR, while TCRdb's copy carries only in-frame clones and drops some. This table has roughly 30,000 clones, around 90% appearing once. The CDR3 is 14 residues long. The V end lost 0 bases, the J end lost 2 bases, and 7 bases lay between the germline ends. Germline-derived CDR1 and CDR2 are SGHRS and YFSETQ. These data come from a study of monozygotic twins with cystic fibrosis. Study-level information: Libraries were built from around 2.8 micrograms of fragmented DNA using about 15 PCR cycles. Notes on the study in general: J usage was most co-twin-similar in 8 of 16 pairs, V in 13.

This clonotype was sampled from a girl between 2 and 10 years old with cystic fibrosis. Material: blood. The chain combines TRBV5-1 with TRBJ2-3; D is perhaps TRBD2 (6 bases). CDR3: CASSLGGATDTQYF. For the CDR3, the DNA is TGCGCCAGCAGCTTGGGCGGGGCCACAGATACGCAGTATTTT.